These 26 T cell receptor beta chains were all obtained from the same sample, sequenced in a study of neurological immune-mediated disorders. TCRdb re-derived calls from the 5' RACE reads in MiXCR, one entry per CDR3 protein. Here the sample spans fewer than 60,000 distinct CDR3 sequences, about 3.7% being singletons. The sequenced sample consisted of PBMCs. These TCRs come from a man in his 60s with multiple sclerosis.

This clonotype came up many times. The V call is TRBV20-1, the J call TRBJ2-1; 10 bases agree with TRBD2. With V trimmed by 6 bases and J by 2 bases, 10 bases remained unmatched. Germline CDR1 reads DFQATT; CDR2 reads SNEGSKA (reference sequence). The CDR3 spans 16 residues. The CDR3 bases are TGCAGTGCAACTAGCGGGAAAGAAGGGGCCTACAATGAGCAGTTCTTC. Amino acid sequence: CSATSGKEGAYNEQFF.

This clonotype was seen ten or more times. V and J are TRBV7-8 and TRBJ2-1; 7 bases align to TRBD1. After removal of 1 base from V and 10 bases from J, the junction contained 7 bases not matched to a gene. CDR3 size: 14 residues. Germline CDR1 SGHVS, CDR2 FQNEAQ. CDR3 sequence (DNA): TGTGCCAGCAGCTTAGGAGGGGGCAGAGAAGAGCAGTTCTTC. Translated: CASSLGGGREEQFF.

This clonotype was found many times. The rearrangement joins TRBV20-1 to TRBJ2-2; 7 positions agree with TRBD2. This CDR3 contains 16 residues. Per the germline V gene, CDR1 is DFQATT and CDR2 is SNEGSKA (reference sequence). V lost 5 bases and J lost 6; bases outside the gene matches: 15. The CDR3 bases are TGCAGTGCTGGACTCAATCGCGGGAGCGGGGCCGGGGAGCTGTTTTTT. As protein: CSAGLNRGSGAGELFF.

This clonotype was counted many times. The chain carries TRBV12-3 or TRBV12-4 and TRBJ1-1, with D possibly TRBD1 on 6 matching bases. The CDR3 has 13 amino acids. Trimming cost V 6 bases and J 1 base, with 9 bases left between them. The chain's CDR3 is CASSPTGNTEAFF. CDR3 bases: TGTGCCAGCAGCCCGACAGGGAACACTGAAGCTTTCTTT.

This clonotype has a count of ten or more. The chain has TRBV5-1 and TRBJ2-7, with D possibly matching TRBD1 (6 bases). Trimming pared 5 bases from V and 2 bases from J, leaving 8 bases between. This CDR3 comprises 12 residues. Germline CDR1 reads SGHRS; CDR2 reads YFSETQ. CDR3 nucleotides: TGCGCCAGCAGGGACAGACCCTACGAGCAGTACTTC. As protein: CASRDRPYEQYF.

The sample holds a few counts of this clonotype. The chain recombines TRBV5-1 with TRBJ1-1; a weak D match, TRBD1 (5 bases). Trimming took off 0 bases at V and 10 bases at J, with 16 bases between the two ends. This CDR3 comprises 14 residues. The germline CDR1 and CDR2 sequences are SGHRS and YFSETQ. CDR3 protein: CASSLAVGQGVAFF. In DNA, the CDR3 is TGCGCCAGCAGCTTGGCCGTCGGACAAGGAGTAGCTTTCTTT. Together with reference TRBV5-1 and TRBJ1-1, the CDR3 gives the full variable domain: KAGVTQTPRYLIKTRGQQVTLSCSPISGHRSVSWYQQTPGQGLQFLFEYFSETQRNKGNFPGRFSGRQFSNSRSEMNVSTLELGDSALYLCASSLAVGQGVAFFGQGTRLTVV.

This clonotype was seen at least ten times. The chain carries TRBV5-1 and TRBJ2-5; TRBD1 agrees at 9 bases. Germline CDR1 is SGHRS and CDR2 is YFSETQ. Trimming removed 2 bases from V and 5 bases from J; junction bases left unmatched: 1. The CDR3 runs 13 residues. The CDR3: CASSFGTGETQYF. CDR3 nucleotides: TGCGCCAGCAGCTTTGGGACAGGGGAGACCCAGTACTTC.

This clonotype was recorded many times. This chain uses TRBV20-1 with TRBJ2-2; unclear D gene. The V end was cut by 5 bases, the J end by 5 bases, with 18 bases between. The germline gives CDR1 DFQATT, CDR2 SNEGSKA (reference sequence). CDR3 length: 15 residues. For the CDR3, the DNA is TGCAGTGCTTTCTCGGTAGCCGAATCGACCGGGGAGCTGTTTTTT. Amino acids: CSAFSVAESTGELFF.

This clonotype was seen ten or more times. The chain employs TRBV20-1 and TRBJ2-2; 7 nucleotides match TRBD1. Germline V gene sequence: CDR1 DFQATT, CDR2 SNEGSKA (reference sequence). CDR3 length: 14 residues. The V gene end was trimmed by 3 bases and the J gene end by 5 bases; junction bases not matched to a gene: 6. CDR3 nucleotides: TGCAGTGCTAGCCCGGGACAGCGGACCGGGGAGCTGTTTTTT. This encodes CSASPGQRTGELFF.

This clonotype has a count of ten or more. The CDR3 bases are TGCAGTGCTATCCCCCTTGGGTTGACCTACGAGCAGTACTTC. Protein: CSAIPLGLTYEQYF. V usage is TRBV20-1 and J usage is TRBJ2-7; D unclear. CDR3 length: 14 amino acids. Germline lookup yields CDR1 DFQATT and CDR2 SNEGSKA (reference sequence). With 4 bases removed from V and 2 bases from J, the gap between germline ends came to 15 bases.

At least ten counts were recorded for this clonotype. The rearrangement joins TRBV29-1 to TRBJ2-7; 8 bases match TRBD1. Germline CDR1 SQVTM, CDR2 ANQGSEA. Germline trimming cut 7 bases from V and 2 bases from J; bases unmatched to any gene: 7. The CDR3 spans 13 residues. The CDR3 sequence: CSARNRGTYEQYF. As DNA, the CDR3 is TGCAGCGCACGGAACAGGGGGACCTACGAGCAGTACTTC.

In this sample, this clonotype turned up many times. The J gene is TRBJ1-3, the V gene TRBV7-2; no firm D call. From germline, CDR1 is SGHTA and CDR2 FQGNSA. This CDR3 comprises 15 residues. V was trimmed by 5 bases and J by 1 base, leaving 12 bases between them. Written as DNA, the CDR3 is TGTGCCAGCAGCCGCAGAGGGCTTTCTGGAAACACCATATATTTT. This sequence encodes CASSRRGLSGNTIYF.

With respect to this clonotype: This may stem from a read error, because a much larger clone lies one nucleotide away. This chain connects TRBV29-1 to TRBJ1-5; 11 nucleotides align to TRBD1. CDR3 length: 13 amino acids. Germline V gives CDR1 SQVTM, CDR2 ANQGSEA. The CDR3 bases are TGCAGCGTTGGGACAGGGGGCGGCCAGCCCCAGAATTTT. Its protein is CSVGTGGGQPQNF.

In its sample, this clonotype was seen many times. The J gene is TRBJ2-5, the V gene TRBV20-1; 8 nucleotides agree with TRBD1. Germline trimming cut 6 bases from V and 1 base from J; bases unmatched to any gene: 10. The V gene's germline CDR1 is DFQATT and CDR2 SNEGSKA (reference sequence). CDR3 length equals 15 residues. The CDR3 sequence is CSASTGTGFQETQYF. CDR3 in DNA: TGCAGTGCGAGCACCGGGACAGGTTTCCAAGAGACCCAGTACTTC.

This clonotype was counted at least ten times. The rearrangement uses TRBV9 and TRBJ2-3, with D hard to call. This CDR3 contains 14 residues. V lost 3 bases, J lost 2 bases, and 10 bases lay in between. CDR1 is SGDLS, CDR2 YYNGEE, per germline. The CDR3 region is CASSADPFTDTQYF. CDR3 in DNA: TGTGCCAGCAGCGCCGACCCCTTCACAGATACGCAGTATTTT.

This clonotype showed up many times. The rearrangement links TRBV18 to TRBJ1-5, with D hard to call. The CDR3 sequence is 16 residues long. Germline CDR1 is KGHSH and CDR2 is LQKENI. Trimming removed 1 base from V and 4 bases from J, with 14 bases in between. CDR3 DNA: TGTGCCAGCTCACCACGTGAGGGTCGTGGAAATCAGCCCCAGCATTTT. This translates into CASSPREGRGNQPQHF.

This clonotype was observed at least ten times. This chain connects TRBV10-3 to TRBJ2-3; D not certain. V was trimmed by 2 bases and J by 0 bases, leaving 3 bases between them. From germline, CDR1 is ENHRY and CDR2 SYGVKD. The CDR3 spans 13 residues. The CDR3 region is CAISEASTDTQYF. The CDR3 DNA reads as TGTGCCATCAGTGAGGCGAGCACAGATACGCAGTATTTT.

This clonotype occurred many times. The chain combines TRBV5-1 with TRBJ1-3; unclear D gene. The CDR3 spans 13 residues. Germline V gene sequence: CDR1 SGHRS, CDR2 YFSETQ. V lost 0 bases, J lost 5 bases, and 6 bases lay in between. The CDR3 DNA reads TGCGCCAGCAGCTTGGAAGGAAGAAACACCATATATTTT. Translating gives CASSLEGRNTIYF. Full variable domain (missing parts from reference TRBV5-1 and TRBJ1-3): KAGVTQTPRYLIKTRGQQVTLSCSPISGHRSVSWYQQTPGQGLQFLFEYFSETQRNKGNFPGRFSGRQFSNSRSEMNVSTLELGDSALYLCASSLEGRNTIYFGEGSWLTVV.

This clonotype was seen at least ten times. This chain links TRBV12-3 or TRBV12-4 with TRBJ1-2, with D hard to call. The CDR3 covers 10 residues. With 10 bases removed from V and 2 bases from J, the gap between germline ends came to 5 bases. The CDR3 is CATRNYGYTF. The CDR3 bases are TGTGCCACACGGAACTATGGCTACACCTTC.

This clonotype was counted ten times or more. V gene TRBV20-1 combines with J gene TRBJ2-7; tentatively, D is TRBD1 (6 bases). The length of the CDR3 is 11 residues. Trimming shortened V by 2 bases and J by 8 bases, and 10 bases separated the two germline ends. Germline V gives CDR1 DFQATT, CDR2 SNEGSKA (reference sequence). The CDR3 region has the DNA TGCAGTGCTAGAACCCGGGACAAGCAGTACTTC. It is translated as CSARTRDKQYF.

In its sample, this clonotype was seen many times. This chain uses TRBV20-1 with TRBJ2-6; D might be TRBD1 (6 bases). Trimming stripped 5 bases from V and 0 bases from J, with 14 bases between. Germline loops: CDR1 DFQATT, CDR2 SNEGSKA (reference sequence). The CDR3 runs 16 residues. In nucleotides, the CDR3 is TGCAGTGCTTGGCAGGGGACCCTCTCTGGGGCCAACGTCCTGACTTTC. The encoded protein is CSAWQGTLSGANVLTF.

The gene calls are TRBV20-1 and TRBJ2-4, with TRBD1 matching 7 bases. The CDR3 consists of 14 residues. CDR1 and CDR2 from the germline V gene are DFQATT and SNEGSKA (reference sequence). J was trimmed by 4 bases and V by 5 bases; bases with no gene match: 8. The CDR3 DNA sequence: TGCAGTGCTCGTTCCTTGGGACAGAAAAACATTCAGTACTTC. Residues: CSARSLGQKNIQYF.

This clonotype showed up many times. Written as DNA, the CDR3 is TGTGCCAGCAGCCAAGGGGGTCCAAACTACGAGCAGTACTTC. As protein: CASSQGGPNYEQYF. V usage is TRBV14 and J usage is TRBJ2-7; D call uncertain. V lost 1 base and J lost 3, with 10 bases in between. Germline values: CDR1 SGHDN, CDR2 FVKESK. The CDR3 totals 14 residues.

This clonotype was found many times. This chain connects TRBV9 to TRBJ1-5; D is unresolved. V lost 2 bases, J lost 8 bases, and 20 bases lay in between. The CDR3 runs 16 residues. CDR1 and CDR2 from the germline V gene are SGDLS and YYNGEE. CDR3 amino acids: CASSVSPDKGFEPQHF. As DNA, the CDR3 is TGTGCCAGCAGCGTTTCCCCAGACAAGGGATTTGAGCCCCAGCATTTT.

The gene calls are TRBV29-1 and TRBJ2-3; D unresolved. Germline CDR1 and CDR2: SQVTM and ANQGSEA. V shed 6 bases and J shed 0 bases, with 4 bases lying between them. This CDR3 has 11 residues. The CDR3 sequence is CSVPSTDTQYF. DNA for the CDR3: TGCAGCGTCCCAAGCACAGATACGCAGTATTTT.

This clonotype was recorded many times. The chain combines TRBV28 with TRBJ1-2; D gene ambiguous. The CDR3 is made up of 9 amino acids. The germline V gene has CDR1 MDHEN and CDR2 SYDVKM. CDR3 loop: CGTGHGYTF. The CDR3 DNA follows: TGTGGCACTGGTCATGGCTACACCTTC.